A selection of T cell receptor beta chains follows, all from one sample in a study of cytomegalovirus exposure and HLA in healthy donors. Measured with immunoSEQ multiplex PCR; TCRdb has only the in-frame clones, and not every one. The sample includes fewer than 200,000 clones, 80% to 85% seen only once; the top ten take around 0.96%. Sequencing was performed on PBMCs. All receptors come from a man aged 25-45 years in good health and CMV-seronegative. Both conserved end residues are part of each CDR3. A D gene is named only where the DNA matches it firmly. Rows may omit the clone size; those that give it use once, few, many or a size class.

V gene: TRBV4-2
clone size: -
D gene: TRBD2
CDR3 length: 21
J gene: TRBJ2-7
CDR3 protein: CASSQVGGAGLAGLQPYEQYF
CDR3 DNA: TGTGCCAGCAGCCAAGTTGGTGGGGCGGGACTAGCGGGATTACAGCCCTACGAGCAGTACTTC

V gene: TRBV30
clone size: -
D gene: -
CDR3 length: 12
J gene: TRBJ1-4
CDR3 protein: CAWNRGKEKLFF
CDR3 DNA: TGTGCCTGGAACCGGGGGAAGGAAAAACTGTTTTTT

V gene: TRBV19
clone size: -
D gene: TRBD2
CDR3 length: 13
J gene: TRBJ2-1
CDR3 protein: CASSSGRADEQFF
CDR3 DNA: TGTGCCAGTTCTAGCGGGAGGGCCGATGAGCAGTTCTTC

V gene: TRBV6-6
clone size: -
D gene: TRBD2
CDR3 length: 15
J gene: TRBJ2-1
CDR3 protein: CASSPSGGGFNEQFF
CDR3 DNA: TGTGCCAGCAGCCCCAGCGGGGGGGGTTTCAATGAGCAGTTCTTC

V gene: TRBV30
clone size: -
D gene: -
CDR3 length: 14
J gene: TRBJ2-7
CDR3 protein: CAWSVGYRGGEQYF
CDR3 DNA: TGTGCCTGGAGTGTGGGTTACAGGGGAGGAGAGCAGTACTTC

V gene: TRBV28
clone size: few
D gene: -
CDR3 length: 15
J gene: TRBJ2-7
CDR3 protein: CASSLGWGDSYEQYF
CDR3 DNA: TGTGCCAGCAGTTTAGGTTGGGGGGACTCCTACGAGCAGTACTTC

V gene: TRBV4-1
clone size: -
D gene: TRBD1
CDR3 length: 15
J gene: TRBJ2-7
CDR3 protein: CASSQGQGPSYEQYF
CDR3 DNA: TGCGCCAGCAGCCAGGGACAGGGCCCCTCCTACGAGCAGTACTTC

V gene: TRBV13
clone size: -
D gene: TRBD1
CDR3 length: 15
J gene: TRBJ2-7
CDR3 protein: CASSAGQGFYYEQYF
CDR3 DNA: TGTGCCAGCAGCGCGGGACAGGGATTCTACTACGAGCAGTACTTC

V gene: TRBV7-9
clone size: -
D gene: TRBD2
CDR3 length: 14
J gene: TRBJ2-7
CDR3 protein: CASSRLAGDYEQYF
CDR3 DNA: TGTGCCAGCAGCCGGCTAGCGGGAGACTACGAGCAGTACTTC

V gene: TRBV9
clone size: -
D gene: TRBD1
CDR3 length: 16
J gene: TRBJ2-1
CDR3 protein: CASSAPGQGGYNEQFF
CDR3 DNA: TGTGCCAGCAGCGCCCCGGGACAGGGGGGATACAATGAGCAGTTCTTC

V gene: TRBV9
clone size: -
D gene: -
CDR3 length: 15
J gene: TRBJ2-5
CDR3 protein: CASNYGSGPQETQYF
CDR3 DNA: TGTGCCAGCAACTACGGAAGCGGGCCTCAAGAGACCCAGTACTTC

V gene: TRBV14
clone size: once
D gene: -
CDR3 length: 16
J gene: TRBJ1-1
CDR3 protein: CASSQEMLLGQTEAFF
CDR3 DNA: TGTGCCAGCAGCCAAGAGATGCTTTTGGGGCAAACTGAAGCTTTCTTT

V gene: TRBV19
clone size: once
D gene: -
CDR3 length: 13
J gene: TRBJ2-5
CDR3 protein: CASKRTEQETQYF
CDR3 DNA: TGTGCCAGTAAGAGAACAGAACAAGAGACCCAGTACTTC

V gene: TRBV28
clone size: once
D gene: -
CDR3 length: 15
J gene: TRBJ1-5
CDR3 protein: CASSPTGTGNQPQHF
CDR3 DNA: TGTGCCAGCAGTCCTACCGGAACAGGGAATCAGCCCCAGCATTTT

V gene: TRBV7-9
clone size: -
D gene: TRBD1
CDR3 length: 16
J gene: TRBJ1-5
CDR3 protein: CASSLTSGTGDQPQHF
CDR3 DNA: TGTGCCAGCAGCTTAACGTCTGGGACAGGGGATCAGCCCCAGCATTTT

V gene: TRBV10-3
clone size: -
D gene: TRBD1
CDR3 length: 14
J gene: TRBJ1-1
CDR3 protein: CAISATGANTEAFF
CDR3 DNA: TGTGCCATCAGTGCAACAGGGGCGAACACTGAAGCTTTCTTT

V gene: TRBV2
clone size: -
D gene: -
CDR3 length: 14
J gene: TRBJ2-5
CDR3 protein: CASNGQGGDETQYF
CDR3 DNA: TGTGCCAGCAATGGGCAGGGAGGCGACGAGACCCAGTACTTC

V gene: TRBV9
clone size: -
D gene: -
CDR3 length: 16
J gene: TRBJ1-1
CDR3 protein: CASSGSGTPAYTEAFF
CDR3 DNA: TGTGCCAGCAGCGGCTCCGGGACACCTGCATACACTGAAGCTTTCTTT

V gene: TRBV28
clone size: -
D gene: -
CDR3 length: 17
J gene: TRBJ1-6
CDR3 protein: CASNPWGVSSYNSPLHF
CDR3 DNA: TGTGCCAGCAACCCTTGGGGGGTGAGCTCCTATAATTCACCCCTCCACTTT

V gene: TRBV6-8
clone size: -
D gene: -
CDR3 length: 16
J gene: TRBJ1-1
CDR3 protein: CASSSWGQQQNTEAFF
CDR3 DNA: TGTGCCAGCAGTTCCTGGGGACAACAACAAAACACTGAAGCTTTCTTT

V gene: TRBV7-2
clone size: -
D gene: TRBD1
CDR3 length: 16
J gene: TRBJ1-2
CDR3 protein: CASSSGRTGGDYGYTF
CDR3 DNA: TGTGCCAGCAGCTCTGGACGGACAGGGGGCGACTATGGCTACACCTTC

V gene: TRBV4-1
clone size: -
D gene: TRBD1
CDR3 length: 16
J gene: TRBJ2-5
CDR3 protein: CASSQDSGTVQETQYF
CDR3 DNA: TGCGCCAGCAGCCAAGATTCCGGGACAGTCCAAGAGACCCAGTACTTC

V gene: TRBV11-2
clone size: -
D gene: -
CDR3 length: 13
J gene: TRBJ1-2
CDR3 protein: CASSFGESYGYTF
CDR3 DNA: TGTGCCAGCAGCTTCGGGGAATCCTATGGCTACACCTTC

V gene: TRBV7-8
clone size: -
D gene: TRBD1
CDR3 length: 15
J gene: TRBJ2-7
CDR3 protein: CASSSDRTGEFEQYF
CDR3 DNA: TGTGCCAGCAGCTCAGACCGGACAGGGGAATTCGAGCAGTACTTC

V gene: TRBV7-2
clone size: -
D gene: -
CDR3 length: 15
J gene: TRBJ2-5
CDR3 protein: CASSSVGTKQETQYF
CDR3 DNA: TGTGCCAGCAGTTCGGTGGGGACAAAACAAGAGACCCAGTACTTC

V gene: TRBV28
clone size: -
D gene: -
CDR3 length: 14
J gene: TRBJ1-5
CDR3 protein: CASSLGGAGQPQHF
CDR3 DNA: TGTGCCAGCAGTTTGGGAGGGGCGGGTCAGCCCCAGCATTTT